Listed here are 10 T cell receptor beta chains from one sample, sequenced in a study of blood T cell repertoires in COVID-19. Assay used: immunoSEQ multiplex PCR; TCRdb lists only in-frame clones, some missing. Of fewer than 250,000 clones listed, approximately 86% are singletons. Input material: PBMCs or T cells enriched from blood (not recorded which). The receptors shown here come from a woman in her twenties or thirties with acute COVID-19.

The chain recombines TRBV19 with TRBJ1-5; 7 bases agree with TRBD1. The CDR3 consists of 15 residues. The germline gives CDR1 LNHDA, CDR2 SQIVND (reference sequence). The junction had 10 bases not matched to a gene; V was cut back by 6 bases and J by 5 bases. The CDR3 reads CASRPDQGGDQPQHF. CDR3 nucleotides: TGTGCCAGTAGACCCGACCAGGGGGGAGATCAGCCCCAGCATTTT.

The V gene is TRBV18, the J gene TRBJ2-1; TRBD2 aligns across 12 bases. The CDR3 extends over 16 amino acids. Germline lookup yields CDR1 KGHSH and CDR2 LQKENI. V shed 0 bases, J shed 9 bases, and the junction held 6 bases outside the gene matches. The CDR3 nucleotides read TGTGCCAGCTCACCACCTCTAGCGGGGGGGCGAACTGAGCAGTTCTTC. As protein: CASSPPLAGGRTEQFF. The whole variable domain, filled in from reference TRBV18 and TRBJ2-1, reads NAGVMQNPRHLVRRRGQEARLRCSPMKGHSHVYWYRQLPEEGLKFMVYLQKENIIDESGMPKERFSAEFPKEGPSILRIQQVVRGDSAAYFCASSPPLAGGRTEQFFGPGTRLTVL.

The V and J genes are TRBV4-3 and TRBJ2-3; D is unresolved. Germline V CDR1 and CDR2: LGHNA, YSLEER. V shed 1 base and J shed 0 bases, with 8 bases lying between them. CDR3 length: 15 amino acids. CDR3 sequence (DNA): TGCGCCAGCAGCCAAGTGGCTAGTAGCACAGATACGCAGTATTTT. Its protein is CASSQVASSTDTQYF.

This sequence joins TRBV4-3 and TRBJ1-2; 8 bases align to TRBD1. CDR3 size: 15 residues. With 3 bases clipped from V and 4 bases from J, the junction kept 7 bases outside the gene matches. Germline V gives CDR1 LGHNA, CDR2 YSLEER. In DNA form, the CDR3 reads TGCGCCAGCAGCCAGGGACAGGAACTAATCTATGGCTACACCTTC. The encoded protein is CASSQGQELIYGYTF.

As for this clone: The sample holds other DNA sequences that translate to the same CDR3. This rearrangement joins TRBV18 to TRBJ1-1; D is uncertain. V dropped 3 bases and J dropped 3 bases, with 8 bases sitting between them. The CDR3 sequence is 13 residues long. Germline-derived CDR1 and CDR2 are KGHSH and LQKENI. The CDR3 DNA reads TGTGCCAGCTCACCTCTAGGCGACACTGAAGCTTTCTTT. Its protein is CASSPLGDTEAFF. Full variable domain (outside the CDR3, taken from reference TRBV18 and TRBJ1-1): NAGVMQNPRHLVRRRGQEARLRCSPMKGHSHVYWYRQLPEEGLKFMVYLQKENIIDESGMPKERFSAEFPKEGPSILRIQQVVRGDSAAYFCASSPLGDTEAFFGQGTRLTVV.

The V call is TRBV7-2, the J call TRBJ2-1, with TRBD1 as a possible D gene (6 bases). The germline gives CDR1 SGHTA, CDR2 FQGNSA. Between the trimmed V and J ends, which lost 2 bases and 7 bases, there was a span of 15 bases. This CDR3 spans 15 amino acids. The CDR3 DNA reads as TGTGCCAGCAGCTTAACTGGGGGCGATGTGAATGAGCAGTTCTTC. The encoded protein is CASSLTGGDVNEQFF.

Only one count was recorded for this clone. This sequence joins TRBV5-6 and TRBJ1-3; no definite D call. The CDR3 has 16 amino acids. Trimming removed 3 bases at V and 2 bases at J, with 15 bases between. The germline CDR1 and CDR2 sequences are SGHDT and YYEEEE. CDR3 in amino acids: CASSSPSGSPGNTIYF. DNA for the CDR3: TGTGCCAGCAGCTCACCCTCCGGGAGCCCTGGAAACACCATATATTTT.

The gene calls are TRBV15 and TRBJ2-3; 10 positions agree with TRBD1. V was clipped by 5 bases and J by 5 bases; unmatched bases: 4. The CDR3 has 14 residues. The germline gives CDR1 LNHNV, CDR2 YYDKDF (reference sequence). Here the CDR3 reads CATSAGTGEDTQYF. In DNA form, the CDR3 reads TGTGCCACCAGCGCCGGGACAGGGGAAGATACGCAGTATTTT.

The chain combines TRBV10-1 with TRBJ2-3; 7 nucleotides align to TRBD2. This CDR3 has 17 amino acids. The germline gives CDR1 WNHNN, CDR2 SYGVQD (reference sequence). The trim removed 5 bases at V and 5 bases at J, leaving 16 bases unmatched. CDR3 in DNA: TGCGCCAGCAGTCCACTGAAGGGCGGGGGACGAGGAGATACGCAGTATTTT. Translation gives CASSPLKGGGRGDTQYF.

The rearrangement joins TRBV7-2 to TRBJ2-1; D is unresolved. Trimming removed 5 bases at V and 7 bases at J, with 15 bases between. The CDR3 loop spans 14 amino acids. CDR1 SGHTA and CDR2 FQGNSA come from the germline V gene. CDR3 DNA: TGTGCCAGCAGCCCCCCGCCTGTACGGAATGAGCAGTTCTTC. Translating it yields CASSPPPVRNEQFF. Variable domain in full (rest from reference TRBV7-2 and TRBJ2-1): GAGVSQSPSNKVTEKGKDVELRCDPISGHTALYWYRQSLGQGLEFLIYFQGNSAPDKSGLPSDRFSAERTGGSVSTLTIQRTQQEDSAVYLCASSPPPVRNEQFFGPGTRLTVL.